Sequencing of this T cell receptor (beta chain) was carried out in a study of PD-1 blockade in mismatch repair-deficient tumors. Study details: Patients had around twelve mismatch repair-deficient cancer types, all previously treated and progressing. Study-wide findings and caveats: Tumor-resident clones, often absent from pretreatment blood, expanded after pembrolizumab and then contracted.

This CDR3 spans 14 amino acids. V shed 6 bases and J 7 bases; nucleotides not matched to a gene: 8. Germline V gene data show CDR1 as SQVTM and CDR2 as ANQGSEA. TCRdb's table, derived via immunoSEQ multiplex PCR, lists solely in-frame clones and lacks some. Of some 130,000 clones detected, around nine tenths appear once; the ten largest clones hold approximately 10%. Mismatch repair deficiency was confirmed in all patients, by PCR or immunohistochemistry. TCR sequencing covered a few patients who responded to pembrolizumab. Comments on this clone: Its target is not known.

Sequences were derived from peripheral blood, sampled approximately 69 weeks after starting pembrolizumab. The clonotype was recovered from an adult with mismatch repair-deficient cancer. The rearrangement links TRBV29-1 to TRBJ2-7, with 14 nucleotides matching TRBD2. As DNA, the CDR3 is TGCAGCGTCGCGGGACTAGCGGGAGTCCATGAGCAGTACTTC. Translated, it gives CSVAGLAGVHEQYF.